In this sample, the clone carrying this TCR beta chain turned up a few times. The CDR3 covers 13 residues. Trimming took 2 bases from V and 8 from J, leaving 15 bases between them. CDR1 and CDR2 (germline): GTSNPN, SVGIG (reference sequence). Assay: immunoSEQ multiplex PCR; the TCRdb copy retains only in-frame clones and omits some. Of approximately 300,000 clones in the sample, over 75% were seen once. The data were obtained in a study of blood T cell repertoires in COVID-19. Material: peripheral blood. The rearrangement links TRBV30 to TRBJ1-2; D remains ambiguous. The sequence came from a woman in her twenties or thirties with COVID-19, enrolled during active disease. CDR3 region: CAWSIPPFGGYTF. The CDR3 bases are TGTGCCTGGAGTATTCCCCCTTTCGGGGGCTACACCTTC.